Listed below are T cell receptor beta chains from one sample, sequenced in a study of molecular identifiers for immune sequencing clone quantification. TCRdb analysed the PCR reads with MiXCR anew, one entry per CDR3 protein. The data show about 640,000 distinct CDR3 sequences, with around 20% seen just once and about 0.9% held by the top ten. Specimen: naive CD8+ T cells from blood, with Jurkat cell RNA spiked in. The receptors stem from a human donor in good health. Some libraries in this study had Jurkat cell RNA spiked in. The CDR3 runs from the conserved cysteine through the conserved F or W. D genes are given only for firm matches. Only part of the rows carry a size: once, few, many, or a class if the clone is expanded.

J gene | D gene | clone size | V gene | CDR3 protein | CDR3 DNA
TRBJ2-3 | . | many | TRBV13 | CASSLVGESTDTQYF | TGTGCCAGCAGCTTAGTAGGGGAAAGCACAGATACGCAGTATTTT
TRBJ2-7 | . | few | TRBV15 | CATSRVGVGPYEQYF | TGTGCCACCAGCAGAGTCGGGGTGGGCCCCTACGAGCAGTACTTC
TRBJ2-2 | . | many | TRBV4-1 | CASSPRGAGELFF | TGCGCCAGCAGTCCTAGGGGAGCCGGGGAGCTGTTTTTT
TRBJ2-1 | . | many | TRBV19 | CASSIGRGNEQFF | TGTGCCAGTAGTATTGGTCGGGGCAATGAGCAGTTCTTC
TRBJ2-1 | . | few | TRBV7-9 | CASSLVLTNEQFF | TGTGCCAGCAGCTTGGTGTTAACCAATGAGCAGTTCTTC
TRBJ2-1 | TRBD2 | few | TRBV6-5 | CASSSGTSDYNEQFF | TGTGCCAGCAGTTCCGGGACTAGCGACTACAATGAGCAGTTCTTC
TRBJ2-7 | . | . | TRBV5-4 | CASRPSGTGEEQYF | TGTGCCAGCAGGCCGAGCGGGACAGGTGAAGAGCAGTACTTC
TRBJ2-7 | . | . | TRBV28 | CASSVSGYKQYF | TGTGCCAGCAGTGTTTCGGGCTACAAGCAGTACTTC
TRBJ2-1 | . | many | TRBV4-3 | CASSRTGRNEQFF | TGCGCCAGCAGCCGAACAGGGAGAAATGAGCAGTTCTTC
TRBJ2-2 | . | many | TRBV20-1 | CSAMGRNTGELFF | TGCAGTGCTATGGGCAGAAACACCGGGGAGCTGTTTTTT
TRBJ1-1 | . | few | TRBV10-3 | CAISHIGGRNTEAFF | TGTGCCATCAGTCACATAGGGGGGCGGAACACTGAAGCTTTCTTT
TRBJ2-1 | TRBD2 | many | TRBV29-1 | CSAVGVAGGHEQFF | TGCAGCGCCGTTGGAGTAGCGGGGGGCCATGAGCAGTTCTTC
TRBJ2-2 | TRBD1 | . | TRBV5-3 | CASSPQGVSTGELFF | TGTGCCAGCAGCCCACAGGGGGTGAGCACCGGGGAGCTGTTTTTT
TRBJ1-2 | TRBD1 | many | TRBV7-9 | CATGTGTYYGYTF | TGTGCCACAGGGACAGGAACTTACTATGGCTACACCTTC
TRBJ1-1 | . | many | TRBV19 | CASSIGVGMNTEAFF | TGTGCCAGTAGTATAGGGGTCGGGATGAACACTGAAGCTTTCTTT
TRBJ2-5 | . | . | TRBV15 | CATSRDVGSRETQYF | TGTGCCACCAGCAGAGATGTCGGGAGTCGTGAGACCCAGTACTTC
TRBJ1-6 | . | . | TRBV19 | CASQKSRGHNSPLHF | TGTGCCAGTCAGAAGTCCAGGGGCCATAATTCACCCCTCCACTTT
TRBJ2-7 | . | few | TRBV18 | CASSPERYSYEQYF | TGTGCCAGCTCACCGGAGCGGTACTCCTACGAGCAGTACTTC
TRBJ1-6 | . | few | TRBV28 | CASSFIGSTSPLHF | TGTGCCAGCAGTTTTATCGGGTCCACTTCACCCCTCCACTTT
TRBJ1-2 | TRBD1 | many | TRBV29-1 | CSVGGQGDVYGYTF | TGCAGCGTTGGGGGACAGGGGGATGTCTATGGCTACACCTTC
TRBJ1-4 | . | many | TRBV29-1 | CSVFVRQSEGEKLFF | TGCAGCGTTTTTGTTAGACAGTCTGAGGGTGAAAAACTGTTTTTT
TRBJ2-1 | TRBD2 | few | TRBV14 | CASSRVGGSYEQFF | TGTGCCAGCAGCCGGGTGGGCGGGAGTTATGAGCAGTTCTTC
TRBJ1-4 | . | many | TRBV7-9 | CASSLLPPATNEKLFF | TGTGCCAGCAGCTTACTTCCACCTGCAACTAATGAAAAACTGTTTTTT
TRBJ1-1 | . | many | TRBV30 | CASDRLNTEAFF | TGTGCTTCGGACAGATTGAACACTGAAGCTTTCTTT
TRBJ1-1 | TRBD1 | many | TRBV7-9 | CASSLEEGALTEAFF | TGTGCCAGCAGCTTAGAGGAGGGGGCGCTTACTGAAGCTTTCTTT
TRBJ2-1 | TRBD2 | many | TRBV11-2 | CASSVSGRGDEQFF | TGTGCCAGCAGCGTTAGCGGGAGGGGCGATGAGCAGTTCTTC
TRBJ2-2 | . | . | TRBV5-5 | CASSFSVARGLNTGELFF | TGTGCCAGCAGCTTTTCAGTTGCGAGGGGACTGAACACCGGGGAGCTGTTTTTT
TRBJ1-2 | . | many | TRBV29-1 | CSVDRDTSNYGYTF | TGCAGCGTTGACAGGGACACTTCTAACTATGGCTACACCTTC
TRBJ2-3 | . | many | TRBV29-1 | CSVGAESTDTQYF | TGCAGCGTTGGGGCTGAAAGCACAGATACGCAGTATTTT
TRBJ2-1 | TRBD2 | few | TRBV9 | CASSAPFAGGGNEQFF | TGTGCCAGCAGCGCCCCCTTTGCGGGGGGAGGTAATGAGCAGTTCTTC
TRBJ2-7 | . | . | TRBV5-6 | CASSQTLGEQYF | TGTGCCAGCAGCCAGACTCTTGGCGAGCAGTACTTC
TRBJ2-3 | . | . | TRBV24-1 | CATRGPGATDTQYF | TGTGCCACCAGAGGGCCAGGGGCCACAGATACGCAGTATTTT
TRBJ2-7 | . | few | TRBV3-2 | CASSHKSSGRSYEQYF | TGTGCCAGCAGCCATAAATCTAGCGGACGGTCCTACGAGCAGTACTTC
TRBJ2-7 | TRBD2 | many | TRBV25-1 | CARSGVVYEQYF | TGTGCCAGGAGCGGGGTCGTATACGAGCAGTACTTC
TRBJ2-2 | . | many | TRBV5-1 | CASSLRSGELFF | TGCGCCAGCAGTTTAAGATCCGGGGAGCTGTTTTTT